This T cell receptor (beta chain) was found in a study of PD-L1 blockade in urothelial cancer. Turning to the study itself: Beginning in about 2014, patients received atezolizumab, given as 1,200 mg intravenously every 3 weeks. Once treatment had started, blood was analyzed at 3 weeks (second dose) and again at 6 weeks.

A spike-in of synthetic TCR analog templates was added to each PCR. Method: immunoSEQ multiplex PCR; TCRdb's copy keeps in-frame clones and lacks some. Counted here are around 41,000 clones, more than 75% occurring once; the ten biggest clones make up 13% to 15%. Every patient provided from 1 to 8 samples, collected pretreatment and on-treatment. The sample was PBMCs, taken around atezolizumab (anti-PD-L1) treatment. This TCR came from a woman aged 55-69 years with urothelial cancer.

This CDR3 reads CASSYVLFQEQYF. The CDR3 bases are TGTGCCAGCAGCTACGTCCTTTTTCAGGAGCAGTACTTC. The rearrangement joins TRBV7-6 to TRBJ2-7; D unclear. V lost 4 bases and J lost 7, with 14 bases in between. Per the germline V gene, CDR1 is SGHVS and CDR2 is FNYEAQ. The CDR3 has 13 residues.